The TCR beta chain under discussion was sequenced for a study of CD8 T cells in ankylosing spondylitis. The study's findings and limits: Matched ankylosing spondylitis synovial fluid reportedly showed significant enrichment of disease-linked clones. Peripheral blood samples showed relatively rare disease-linked clones, and these clones were CD8+. It appeared that ankylosing spondylitis blood was characterized by a TCR beta motif of fewer than ten highly homologous variants.

This clonotype showed up just a few times. Its cognate antigen is unknown. TCRdb analysed the 5' RACE reads with MiXCR anew, one entry per CDR3 protein. The data show over 600,000 distinct CDR3 sequences, around 19% seen once. The receptor comes from a male donor with ankylosing spondylitis. Sequenced sample: blood, either unsorted or a sorted T cell fraction (not recorded which).

The CDR3 DNA reads TGTGCCAGCCCCCGCCCCCTGGAGGAGCAGTATTTT. This gives the protein CASPRPLEEQYF. The rearrangement uses TRBV27 and TRBJ2-3; D is perhaps TRBD2 (5 bases). CDR1 and CDR2 (germline): MNHEY, SMNVEV (reference sequence). CDR3 length: 12 amino acids. Trimming removed 8 bases from V and 11 bases from J, with 17 bases in between.